The clone carrying this T cell receptor (beta chain) was seen only once. The table came from immunoSEQ multiplex PCR; TCRdb's copy has only in-frame clones and leaves some out. The sample lists roughly 510,000 clones; approximately 90% were seen once. The V end was cut by 3 bases, the J end by 7 bases, with 19 bases between. This CDR3 has 16 residues. Germline V gives CDR1 MDHEN, CDR2 SYDVKM. This record comes from a study of Ad26.COV2.S vaccination and SARS-CoV-2 variants. Sample treatment: some 20 received Ad26.COV2.S at low or high dose, single or two shots; several received placebo; per-sample allocation not given. Samples were taken on day 63 after the first vaccine or placebo injection.

Material: peripheral blood, obtained in a trial of Ad26.COV2.S vaccine versus placebo. The clonotype comes from a person aged 18-60 years who received the Ad26.COV2.S COVID-19 vaccine or a placebo. This chain uses TRBV28 with TRBJ1-5; D remains unclear. The CDR3 DNA reads TGTGCCAGCAGTTTTGGGAAGACACTCCTCCTACAGCCCCAGCATTTT. Its protein product is CASSFGKTLLLQPQHF.